The clone carrying this TCR beta chain was observed a handful of times. The antigen is not known. This entry comes from a study of CD8+CD57+ T cells in acquired aplastic anemia. At the level of the study: When averaged, DNA from sorted CD4+ and CD8+ cells came to around 3 ug. Healthy donors had, on average, about 10.8 million reads for their CD4+ cells. Study-level results: With respect to CD8+ Simpson's diversity, patients and controls did not differ significantly.

Genomic DNA, serving as template, underwent TCR beta VDJ and CDR3 profiling. Using its own MiXCR run on the reads, TCRdb lists one record per CDR3 protein. The repertoire holds 100,000 to 150,000 distinct CDR3 sequences, roughly 40% seen once, with 8% to 9% in the top ten. The CDR3 loop spans 15 amino acids. In germline, CDR1 is SGHTS, CDR2 YDEGEE. Trimming removed 0 bases at V and 4 bases at J, with 13 bases between. The TCR comes from a human donor in good health, serving as a control. What was sequenced was sorted CD4+, CD8+, or CD8+CD57+ T cells (not recorded which) from PBMCs. The chain joins TRBV5-8 to TRBJ2-5; no definite D call. The CDR3 spells CASSLGPGSIETQYF. CDR3 bases: TGTGCCAGCAGCTTGGGACCGGGTTCCATAGAGACCCAGTACTTC.